One sample yielded the 5 T cell receptor beta chains listed below, sequenced in a study of blood T cells in healthy people across ages. With a J-beta primer mix and a sample-barcoded 5' primer, a second PCR ran roughly 6 to 11 cycles. A single record per CDR3 protein comes from TCRdb applying MiXCR to the 5' RACE reads. The table has about 680,000 distinct CDR3 sequences, around 48% seen once. Material for sequencing was blood. These receptors came from a woman in her fifties or sixties in good health.

A single count supports this clonotype. The chain links TRBV18 to TRBJ2-5, with TRBD2 matching over 10 bases. The V gene end was trimmed by 5 bases and the J gene end by 2 bases; junction bases not matched to a gene: 5. The CDR3 is 15 amino acids. Germline CDR1 is KGHSH and CDR2 is LQKENI. The CDR3 region is CASSIAGGRQETQYF. Written as DNA, the CDR3 is TGTGCCAGCTCAATAGCGGGAGGCCGGCAAGAGACCCAGTACTTC.

V is TRBV6-6 and J is TRBJ2-1; 10 bases match TRBD2. This CDR3 spans 17 amino acids. J lost 4 bases, V lost 2 bases, and 8 bases had no gene match. CDR1 is MNHNY and CDR2 is SVGAGI in the germline V gene (reference sequence). The chain's CDR3 is CASSYPASGSRYNEQFF. The CDR3 DNA follows: TGTGCCAGCAGTTACCCCGCTAGCGGGAGTCGGTACAATGAGCAGTTCTTC.

There are a few counts of this clonotype. The chain uses TRBV29-1 and TRBJ2-3, with TRBD2 identical over 9 bases. The ends lost 2 bases at V and 6 bases at J; junction bases unmatched: 9. This CDR3 contains 15 residues. Per germline, CDR1 SQVTM and CDR2 ANQGSEA. The CDR3 loop is CSVEIVAGVGDTQYF. Here the CDR3 DNA reads TGCAGCGTTGAAATAGTAGCGGGAGTGGGCGATACGCAGTATTTT.

Only a few counts were recorded for this clonotype. The gene calls are TRBV2 and TRBJ1-4; tentative D call: TRBD1 (5 bases). Germline assignment: CDR1 SNHLY and CDR2 FYNNEI. This CDR3 has 12 residues. Trimming shortened V by 6 bases and J by 15 bases, and 17 bases separated the two germline ends. The CDR3 DNA is TGTGCCAGCAGGGAGATACAGGCAACGGTGTTTTTT. As protein: CASREIQATVFF.

This clonotype was seen a few times. The chain joins TRBV12-3 or TRBV12-4 to TRBJ1-6; TRBD1 matches 7 bases. Germline trimming cut 4 bases from V and 6 bases from J; bases unmatched to any gene: 6. The CDR3 runs to 15 residues. Written as DNA, the CDR3 is TGTGCCAGCAGTTCGGGTGGGACAGTTAATTCACCCCTCCACTTT. Translating it yields CASSSGGTVNSPLHF.